The TCR beta chain described here comes from a study of vaccination and CD4 T cells after COVID-19. Study information: Investigators stimulated cells with overlapping spike peptides drawn from SARS-CoV-2, HCoV-NL63, HCoV-OC43 and HCoV-229E.

Notes on this clonotype: Its antigen remains unidentified.

Treatment meaning: roughly 11-day PBMC culture with coronavirus spike peptide pools or control peptides (ViraFEST assay). V was pared by 6 bases and J by 1 base, with 17 bases between. The germline CDR1 and CDR2 sequences are DFQATT and SNEGSKA (reference sequence). The length of the CDR3 is 15 residues. Cultured CD4+ T cell DNA underwent sequencing with the Oncomine TCR Beta short-read assay. TCRdb ran MiXCR on the PCR reads and lists one entry per CDR3 protein. Of 15,000 to 20,000 distinct CDR3 sequences listed, 40% to 50% are singletons. This sequence was found in a human donor who had recovered from COVID-19. The input for sequencing was CD4+ T cells from blood, cultured in vitro, taken before SARS-CoV-2 vaccination. The J gene is TRBJ2-3, the V gene TRBV20-1; D call uncertain. In DNA form, the CDR3 reads TGCAGTGCGAGGTCTGCTGGAGTAGGCACAGATACGCAGTATTTT. Its protein is CSARSAGVGTDTQYF.